Each of the 27 T cell receptor beta chains below was sequenced from the same sample in a study of blood T cell repertoires in COVID-19. Profiling relied on immunoSEQ multiplex PCR, and the TCRdb table lists in-frame clones only, not all of them. The data show 270,000 or so clones, approximately 84% seen once. The sequencing sample was made of peripheral blood. The receptors derive from a human donor with COVID-19, enrolled during active disease. The donor label of this sample is uncertain.

This chain links TRBV5-1 with TRBJ2-5, with no clear D. Germline-derived CDR1 and CDR2 are SGHRS and YFSETQ. The CDR3 contains 15 residues. Trimming pared 4 bases from V and 2 bases from J, leaving 15 bases between. CDR3 in DNA: TGCGCCAGCAGCCTGCAGAGCACGACACAAGAGACCCAGTACTTC. Residues: CASSLQSTTQETQYF.

The chain uses TRBV3-1 (or the pseudogene TRBV3-2) and TRBJ2-7, with 8 nucleotides matching TRBD2. CDR3 length: 14 residues. Germline V gene sequence: CDR1 LGHDT, CDR2 YNNKEL (reference sequence). Trimming at V came to 4 bases and at J to 6 bases, leaving 8 bases not matched to a gene. Here the CDR3 reads CASSLTSGGGEQYF. The DNA of the CDR3 is TGTGCCAGCAGCCTCACTAGCGGAGGGGGCGAGCAGTACTTC.

The genes are TRBV4-1 and TRBJ2-1; 11 bases agree with TRBD2. Trimming took 0 bases from V and 3 from J; bases not matched to a gene: 4. Germline V CDR1 and CDR2: MGHRA, YSYEKL. The CDR3 has 17 amino acids. This CDR3 reads CASSQDPGLAVYNEQFF. The CDR3 DNA follows: TGCGCCAGCAGCCAAGACCCGGGACTAGCGGTCTACAATGAGCAGTTCTTC.

V usage is TRBV24-1 and J usage is TRBJ2-7; 9 bases map to TRBD2. The CDR3 totals 15 residues. V was pared by 1 base and J by 9 bases, with 9 bases of the junction left unmatched. Germline-derived CDR1 and CDR2 are KGHDR and SFDVKD. The CDR3 coding sequence is TGTGCCACCAGTGATTTCTCTAGCGGGACTGCCGGGCAGTACTTC. Amino acids: CATSDFSSGTAGQYF.

The chain has TRBV6-2 or TRBV6-3 and TRBJ2-2; the D gene is possibly TRBD1 (6 bases). The CDR3 spans 19 residues. Germline V gene lookup returns CDR1 MNHEY and CDR2 SVGEGT. Trimming pared 4 bases from V and 0 bases from J, leaving 21 bases between. The CDR3 is CASSSLDRSLFANTGELFF. In DNA form, the CDR3 reads TGTGCCAGCAGTTCTCTCGACAGGAGCCTTTTTGCGAACACCGGGGAGCTGTTTTTT.

This clone was observed a few times. The sample contains more than one DNA sequence encoding this CDR3. The CDR3 DNA sequence: TGTGCCAGCAGCGGTCCAGGATCCTACGAGCAGTACTTC. This encodes CASSGPGSYEQYF. J is TRBJ2-7 and V is TRBV11-3; D is unclear. The V and J ends lost 5 bases and 1 base respectively, with 9 bases between them. In germline, CDR1 is SGHNT, CDR2 YENEEA. The CDR3 consists of 13 residues. Complete variable domain (other parts from reference TRBV11-3 and TRBJ2-7): EAGVVQSPRYKIIEKKQPVAFWCNPISGHNTLYWYLQNLGQGPELLIRYENEEAVDDSQLPKDRFSAERLKGVDSTLKIQPAELGDSAVYLCASSGPGSYEQYFGPGTRLTVT.

The chain combines TRBV29-1 with TRBJ2-5, with 14 bases matching TRBD2. The CDR3 extends over 16 amino acids. The V gene's germline CDR1 is SQVTM and CDR2 ANQGSEA. J gave up 5 bases and V 4 bases, and 9 bases lay outside the gene matches. For the CDR3, the DNA is TGCAGCGTTGGGGGGACTAGCGGGAGTAGGGAGGAGACCCAGTACTTC. It specifies CSVGGTSGSREETQYF.

The chain couples TRBV5-1 to TRBJ1-5; perhaps TRBD1 as D (5 bases). Trimming left V 0 bases short and J 10 bases short, with 17 bases between. The germline V gene encodes CDR1 SGHRS and CDR2 YFSETQ. The CDR3 totals 15 residues. The CDR3 spells CASSLDQGGIQPQHF. CDR3 coding DNA: TGCGCCAGCAGCTTGGATCAGGGAGGGATTCAACCCCAGCATTTT. Together with reference TRBV5-1 and TRBJ1-5, the CDR3 gives the full variable domain: KAGVTQTPRYLIKTRGQQVTLSCSPISGHRSVSWYQQTPGQGLQFLFEYFSETQRNKGNFPGRFSGRQFSNSRSEMNVSTLELGDSALYLCASSLDQGGIQPQHFGDGTRLSIL.

The genes are TRBV24-1 and TRBJ2-2, with D perhaps TRBD1 (6 bases). Germline V gives CDR1 KGHDR, CDR2 SFDVKD. The V gene lost 1 base and the J gene lost 4 bases, with 12 bases spanning the gap. The CDR3 consists of 16 residues. CDR3 loop: CATSDFPTGSTGELFF. CDR3 sequence (DNA): TGTGCCACCAGTGATTTCCCGACAGGCTCCACCGGGGAGCTGTTTTTT.

V and J are TRBV12-5 and TRBJ2-7; D is possibly TRBD1 (6 bases). The CDR3 covers 12 residues. V shed 0 bases and J shed 6 bases, with 6 bases lying between them. Germline V gene sequence: CDR1 LGHNT, CDR2 FRNRAP. The CDR3 reads CASGLVQGEQYF. The CDR3 nucleotides are TGTGCTAGTGGTTTGGTACAGGGCGAGCAGTACTTC.

This chain uses TRBV12-3 or TRBV12-4 with TRBJ2-5; possibly TRBD2 for D (6 bases). The V end was cut by 4 bases, the J end by 4 bases, with 10 bases between. The CDR3 spans 13 residues. The DNA of the CDR3 is TGTGCCAGCAGTTCCGGGACTGGAGAGACCCAGTACTTC. It encodes CASSSGTGETQYF.

The chain employs TRBV29-1 and TRBJ2-1; 9 nucleotides match TRBD1. CDR1 is SQVTM, CDR2 ANQGSEA, per germline. CDR3 length equals 12 residues. Trimming cost V 4 bases and J 7 bases; bases outside gene matches: 2. The CDR3 nucleotides are TGCAGCGTTGGACAGGGGGTAAATGAGCAGTTCTTC. As protein: CSVGQGVNEQFF.

This rearrangement joins TRBV24-1 to TRBJ2-1; D unresolved. Trimming left V 0 bases short and J 1 base short, with 9 bases between. The CDR3 runs to 16 residues. In germline, CDR1 is KGHDR, CDR2 SFDVKD. The chain's CDR3 is CATSDLRSRSYNEQFF. CDR3 coding DNA: TGTGCCACCAGTGATTTGAGGAGCCGTTCCTACAATGAGCAGTTCTTC.

The chain has TRBV28 and TRBJ2-3; possible D gene TRBD1, 6 bases. Germline CDR1 MDHEN, CDR2 SYDVKM. The CDR3 has 14 residues. The V gene lost 10 bases and the J gene lost 5 bases, with 19 bases spanning the gap. The CDR3 DNA reads TGTGCCATCGGATCGGGGACACAGGGAGATACGCAGTATTTT. It translates to CAIGSGTQGDTQYF.

A single count supports this clone. V is TRBV6-1 and J is TRBJ2-7, with D possibly TRBD1 on 6 matching bases. V was clipped by 0 bases and J by 2 bases, with 14 bases between them. Germline V gives CDR1 MNHNS, CDR2 SASEGT. The length of the CDR3 is 16 residues. CDR3 sequence reads: CASSEAVPGTTYEQYF. CDR3 DNA sequence: TGTGCCAGCAGTGAAGCAGTGCCGGGGACAACCTACGAGCAGTACTTC.

The rearrangement joins TRBV5-1 to TRBJ2-3; 7 bases line up with TRBD2. This CDR3 spans 15 amino acids. Germline lookup yields CDR1 SGHRS and CDR2 YFSETQ. V was pared by 1 base and J by 0 bases, with 2 bases of the junction left unmatched. In DNA, the CDR3 is TGCGCCAGCAGCTTGACTAGCGTTAGCACAGATACGCAGTATTTT. Its translation: CASSLTSVSTDTQYF.

This clone was counted ten times or more. The chain has TRBV12-3 or TRBV12-4 and TRBJ1-4, with 7 bases aligning to TRBD1. V shed 8 bases and J 8 bases; nucleotides not matched to a gene: 8. There are 13 residues in the CDR3. The CDR3 region has the DNA TGTGCCAGCGGTCGACAGGGAAGGGAAAAACTGTTTTTT. Its translation is CASGRQGREKLFF.

This chain joins TRBV5-1 and TRBJ1-3; perhaps TRBD1 as D (6 bases). V gave up 6 bases and J gave up 0 bases, with 10 bases separating them. The germline V gene encodes CDR1 SGHRS and CDR2 YFSETQ. The CDR3 has 14 amino acids. CDR3 in amino acids: CASTTGLSGNTIYF. CDR3 nucleotides: TGCGCCAGCACGACAGGTCTCTCTGGAAACACCATATATTTT.

The genes are TRBV3-1 (or the pseudogene TRBV3-2) and TRBJ2-4; D perhaps matches TRBD2 (5 bases). The CDR3 consists of 12 residues. Trimming shortened V by 4 bases and J by 6 bases, and 7 bases separated the two germline ends. In germline, CDR1 is LGHDT, CDR2 YNNKEL (reference sequence). The CDR3 DNA follows: TGTGCCAGCAGCCCCCGGGGAAACATTCAGTACTTC. It is translated as CASSPRGNIQYF.

The J gene is TRBJ2-5, the V gene TRBV7-2; 10 nucleotides line up with TRBD1. In germline, CDR1 is SGHTA, CDR2 FQGNSA. The CDR3 runs to 17 residues. With V trimmed by 1 base and J by 0 bases, 5 bases remained unmatched. CDR3 sequence reads: CASSLVGGTGDQETQYF. The CDR3 coding sequence is TGTGCCAGCAGCTTAGTAGGGGGGACAGGGGACCAAGAGACCCAGTACTTC.

This clone was seen more than once but under ten times. The chain employs TRBV11-2 and TRBJ2-1; 8 nucleotides align to TRBD1. This CDR3 has 15 amino acids. V lost 1 base, J lost 8 bases, and 7 bases stayed unmatched. Germline loops: CDR1 SGHAT, CDR2 FQNNGV. CDR3 in amino acids: CASSLVWTGSHEQFF. In DNA form, the CDR3 reads TGTGCCAGCAGCTTAGTTTGGACAGGGAGCCATGAGCAGTTCTTC.

The chain employs TRBV6-5 and TRBJ2-1; D perhaps matches TRBD1 (6 bases). Per germline, CDR1 MNHEY and CDR2 SVGAGI. V was pared by 8 bases and J by 10 bases, with 15 bases between. The CDR3 runs to 12 residues. The CDR3 region is CASRRTVGEQFF. The CDR3 DNA is TGTGCCAGCCGTCGGACAGTGGGGGAGCAGTTCTTC.

The chain combines TRBV18 with TRBJ1-5; D call uncertain. There are 15 residues in the CDR3. The V gene lost 3 bases and the J gene lost 2 bases, with 11 bases spanning the gap. Germline V gene sequence: CDR1 KGHSH, CDR2 LQKENI. The CDR3 reads CASSPSGEGNQPQHF. CDR3 nucleotides: TGTGCCAGCTCACCCTCTGGAGAGGGCAATCAGCCCCAGCATTTT.

This clone appeared once. This chain uses TRBV7-2 with TRBJ2-7; 8 bases match TRBD2. Germline CDR1 SGHTA, CDR2 FQGNSA. This CDR3 comprises 14 residues. Unmatched junction bases numbered 9, after V lost 7 bases and J lost 4 bases. The CDR3 bases are TGTGCCAGCACCCTAAGCGGGAGTGGTTACGAGCAGTACTTC. As protein: CASTLSGSGYEQYF.

The V call is TRBV2, the J call TRBJ1-1, with TRBD1 as a possible D gene (5 bases). Germline CDR1 is SNHLY and CDR2 is FYNNEI. Trimming pared 4 bases from V and 4 bases from J, leaving 13 bases between. The CDR3 contains 14 residues. The CDR3 spells CASSVARQSTEAFF. Written as DNA, the CDR3 is TGTGCCAGCAGTGTGGCACGACAGAGCACTGAAGCTTTCTTT.

This clone showed up just once. The rearrangement joins TRBV27 to TRBJ2-1, with no clear D. The germline CDR1 and CDR2 sequences are MNHEY and SMNVEV (reference sequence). The V end lost 6 bases, the J end lost 8 bases, and 11 bases lay between the germline ends. This CDR3 is built from 12 residues. The CDR3 loop reads CASRPSGYEQFF. The CDR3 DNA reads TGTGCCAGCAGGCCTTCCGGGTATGAGCAGTTCTTC.

The chain links TRBV12-3 or TRBV12-4 to TRBJ1-4; D not certain. Trimming left V 6 bases short and J 8 bases short, with 10 bases between. This CDR3 is built from 12 residues. The CDR3 nucleotides read TGTGCCAGCAGCGGGGTGGGGGAAAAACTGTTTTTT. As protein: CASSGVGEKLFF.